This T cell receptor (beta chain) was obtained from a study of T cell responses to AZD1222 COVID-19 vaccine. CDR3 length: 18 residues. Trimming stripped 2 bases from V and 2 bases from J, with 19 bases between. CDR1 and CDR2 from the germline V gene are ENHRY and SYGVKD. This clone was seen only once. Clones were sequenced by immunoSEQ multiplex PCR, and TCRdb holds only the in-frame ones, with some missing. The sample lists about 120,000 clones; 75% to 90% were seen once. This clonotype was obtained from an adult in good health. This material consisted of peripheral blood, taken on day 0 of AZD1222 vaccination. The V gene is TRBV10-3, the J gene TRBJ1-5; D unclear. Here the CDR3 DNA reads TGTGCCATCAGTGAGCGGGCCGGAAAGGGTGAGGGCAATCAGCCCCAGCATTTT. Its translation: CAISERAGKGEGNQPQHF.